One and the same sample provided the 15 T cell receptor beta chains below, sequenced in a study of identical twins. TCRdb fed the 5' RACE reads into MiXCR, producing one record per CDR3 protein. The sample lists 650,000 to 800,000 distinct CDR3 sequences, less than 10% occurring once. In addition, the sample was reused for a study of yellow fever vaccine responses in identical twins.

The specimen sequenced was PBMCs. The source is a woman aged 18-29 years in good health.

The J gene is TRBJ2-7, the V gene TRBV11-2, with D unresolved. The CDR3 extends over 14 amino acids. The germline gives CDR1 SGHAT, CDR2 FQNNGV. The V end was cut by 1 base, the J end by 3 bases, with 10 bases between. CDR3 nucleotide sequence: TGTGCCAGCAGCTTAGCTGTTCTTGGCTACGAGCAGTACTTC. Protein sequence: CASSLAVLGYEQYF.

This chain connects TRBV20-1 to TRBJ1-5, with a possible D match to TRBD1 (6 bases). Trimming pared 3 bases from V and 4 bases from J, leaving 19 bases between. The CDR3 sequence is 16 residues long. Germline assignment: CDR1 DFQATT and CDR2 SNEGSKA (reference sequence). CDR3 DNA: TGCAGTGCTAGTGAGGACCGAGCAGGGGCAAATCAGCCCCAGCATTTT. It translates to CSASEDRAGANQPQHF.

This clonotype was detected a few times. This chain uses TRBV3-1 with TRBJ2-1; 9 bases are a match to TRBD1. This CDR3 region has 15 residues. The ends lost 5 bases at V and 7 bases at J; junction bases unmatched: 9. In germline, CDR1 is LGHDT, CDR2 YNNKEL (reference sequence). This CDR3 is CASSLGQGPGNEQFF. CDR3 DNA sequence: TGTGCCAGCAGCTTGGGACAGGGACCCGGGAATGAGCAGTTCTTC.

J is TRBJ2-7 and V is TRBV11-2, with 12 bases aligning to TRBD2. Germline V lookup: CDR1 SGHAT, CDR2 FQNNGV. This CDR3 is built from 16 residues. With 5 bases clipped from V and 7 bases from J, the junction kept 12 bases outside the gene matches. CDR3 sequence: CASSPIGLAGFQEQYF. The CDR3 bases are TGTGCCAGCAGCCCAATCGGACTAGCGGGGTTTCAAGAGCAGTACTTC.

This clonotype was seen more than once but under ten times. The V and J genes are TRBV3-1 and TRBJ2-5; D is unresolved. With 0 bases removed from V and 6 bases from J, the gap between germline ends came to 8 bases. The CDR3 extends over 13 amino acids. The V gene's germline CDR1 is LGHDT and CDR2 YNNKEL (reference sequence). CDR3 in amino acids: CASSQDLLQTQYF. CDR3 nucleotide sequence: TGTGCCAGCAGCCAAGATCTGTTGCAGACCCAGTACTTC.

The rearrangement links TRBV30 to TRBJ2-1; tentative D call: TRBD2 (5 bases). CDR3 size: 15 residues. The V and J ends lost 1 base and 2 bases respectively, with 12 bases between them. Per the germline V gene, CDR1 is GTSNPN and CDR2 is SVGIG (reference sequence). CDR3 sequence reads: CAWSDGVQTYNEQFF. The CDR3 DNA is TGTGCCTGGAGTGACGGGGTGCAAACCTACAATGAGCAGTTCTTC.

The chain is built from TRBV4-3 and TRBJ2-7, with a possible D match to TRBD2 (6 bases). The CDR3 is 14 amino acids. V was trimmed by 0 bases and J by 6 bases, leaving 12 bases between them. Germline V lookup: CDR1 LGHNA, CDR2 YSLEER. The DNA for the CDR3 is TGCGCCAGCAGCCAAGAGGTGACTAGAGTCGAGCAGTACTTC. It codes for CASSQEVTRVEQYF.

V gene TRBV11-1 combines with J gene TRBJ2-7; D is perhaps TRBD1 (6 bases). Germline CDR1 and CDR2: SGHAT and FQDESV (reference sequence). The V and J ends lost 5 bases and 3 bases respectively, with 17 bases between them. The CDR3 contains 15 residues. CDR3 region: CASSPYRRGYYEQYF. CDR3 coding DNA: TGTGCCAGCAGCCCCTACCGCAGGGGTTACTACGAGCAGTACTTC.

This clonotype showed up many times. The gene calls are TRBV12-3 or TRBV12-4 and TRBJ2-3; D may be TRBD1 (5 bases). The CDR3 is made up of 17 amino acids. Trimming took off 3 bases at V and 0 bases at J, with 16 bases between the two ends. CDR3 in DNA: TGTGCCAGCAGTTTGTCCCTGCAGGGTTCTAGCACAGATACGCAGTATTTT. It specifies CASSLSLQGSSTDTQYF.

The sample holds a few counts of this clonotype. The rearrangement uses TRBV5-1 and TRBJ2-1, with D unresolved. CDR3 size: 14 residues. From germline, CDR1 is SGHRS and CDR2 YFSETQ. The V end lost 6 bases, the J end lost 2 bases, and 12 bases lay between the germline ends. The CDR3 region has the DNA TGCGCCAGCACCTCTAGGCAGCCCTACAATGAGCAGTTCTTC. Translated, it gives CASTSRQPYNEQFF.

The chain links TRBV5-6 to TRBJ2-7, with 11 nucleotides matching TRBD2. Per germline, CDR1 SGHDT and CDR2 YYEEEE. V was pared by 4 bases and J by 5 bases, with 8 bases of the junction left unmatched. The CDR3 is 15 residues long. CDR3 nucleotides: TGTGCCAGCAGCGCACTAGCGGGGGAACAACACGAGCAGTACTTC. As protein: CASSALAGEQHEQYF.

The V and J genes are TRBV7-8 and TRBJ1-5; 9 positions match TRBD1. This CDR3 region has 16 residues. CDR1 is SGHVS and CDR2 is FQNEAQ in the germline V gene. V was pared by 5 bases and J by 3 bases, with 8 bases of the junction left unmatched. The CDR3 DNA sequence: TGTGCCAGCAGCCCCCTGGGACAGGGCGACAATCAGCCCCAGCATTTT. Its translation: CASSPLGQGDNQPQHF.

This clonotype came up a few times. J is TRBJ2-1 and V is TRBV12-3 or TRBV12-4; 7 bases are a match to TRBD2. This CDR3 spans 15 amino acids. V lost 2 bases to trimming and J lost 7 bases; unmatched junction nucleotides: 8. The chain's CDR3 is CASSLTGGFGNEQFF. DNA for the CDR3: TGTGCCAGCAGTTTAACCGGGGGGTTCGGGAATGAGCAGTTCTTC.

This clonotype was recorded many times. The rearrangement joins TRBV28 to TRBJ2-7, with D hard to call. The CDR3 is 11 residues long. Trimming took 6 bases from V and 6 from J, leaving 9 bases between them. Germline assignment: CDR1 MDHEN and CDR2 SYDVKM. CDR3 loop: CASSLGVEQYF. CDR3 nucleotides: TGTGCCAGCAGCTTAGGAGTCGAGCAGTACTTC.

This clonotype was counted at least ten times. The CDR3 DNA reads TGTGCCAGCAGTCAGGGGACACCTTACGAGCAGTACTTC. Translation: CASSQGTPYEQYF. The V gene is TRBV12-3 or TRBV12-4, the J gene TRBJ2-7, with D tentatively TRBD1 (6 bases). CDR3 size: 13 residues. Trimming took off 5 bases at V and 4 bases at J, with 12 bases between the two ends.